What follows is one T cell receptor (beta chain) and its context. A much larger clone lies a single base off, so this may be a read error. Since the CDR3 does not end with the conserved phenylalanine or tryptophan, this likely comes from a read error. The TCR beta CDR3 regions underwent amplification from RNA transcripts. First-round RT-PCR employed HTBI primers, with a second-round multiplex PCR after it. TCRdb reanalysed the multiplex PCR reads using MiXCR and keeps one entry per CDR3 protein. The sample has over a million distinct CDR3 sequences, about 35% seen once. This entry comes from a study of Graves' ophthalmopathy and Graves' hyperthyroidism. The germline gives CDR1 DFQATT, CDR2 SNEGSKA (reference sequence). There are 14 residues in the CDR3. Unmatched junction bases numbered 6, after V lost 3 bases and J lost 6 bases.

The sequence was collected from an adult man with Graves' hyperthyroidism. This rearrangement joins TRBV20-1 to TRBJ1-5; 9 positions match TRBD1. Sequenced input: peripheral blood or thyroid tissue (not recorded which). In DNA form, the CDR3 reads TGCAGTGCTAGGGACAGGGGATACCTTCAGCCCCAGCATTGT. Translating gives CSARDRGYLQPQHC.